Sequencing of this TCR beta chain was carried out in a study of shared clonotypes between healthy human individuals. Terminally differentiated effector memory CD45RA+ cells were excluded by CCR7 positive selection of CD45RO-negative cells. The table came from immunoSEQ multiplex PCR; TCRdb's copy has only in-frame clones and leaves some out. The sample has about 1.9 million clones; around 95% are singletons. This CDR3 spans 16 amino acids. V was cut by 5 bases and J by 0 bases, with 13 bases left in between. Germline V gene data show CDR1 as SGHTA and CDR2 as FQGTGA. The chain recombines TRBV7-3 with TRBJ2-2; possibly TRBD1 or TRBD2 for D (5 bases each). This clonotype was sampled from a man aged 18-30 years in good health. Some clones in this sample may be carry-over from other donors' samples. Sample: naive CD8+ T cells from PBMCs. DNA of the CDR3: TGTGCCAGCAGCCCCACCGGGACGGCGAACACCGGGGAGCTGTTTTTT. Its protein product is CASSPTGTANTGELFF.